The rows below give T cell receptor beta chains drawn from one sample of a study of blood T cell repertoires in COVID-19. Produced via immunoSEQ multiplex PCR; TCRdb's table is partial and in-frame only. The sample lists about 270,000 clones; 80% to 90% were seen once. Source material: peripheral blood. All receptors derive from a man older than 75 with acute or convalescent COVID-19. CDR3s include the opening cysteine and the closing phenylalanine or tryptophan. The order of the fields is CDR3 length, J gene, V gene, CDR3 protein.

length: 14; J: TRBJ2-2; V: TRBV7-6; CDR3: CASSLDGNTGELFF
length: 14; J: TRBJ1-2; V: TRBV5-8; CDR3: CASSEKRTGYGYTF
length: 16; J: TRBJ1-2; V: TRBV6-5; CDR3: CASSYSNMARGYGYTF
length: 15; J: TRBJ2-1; V: TRBV15; CDR3: CATSRTKDTYNEQFF
length: 13; J: TRBJ1-1; V: TRBV6-5; CDR3: CASRTGVNTEAFF
length: 14; J: TRBJ2-5; V: TRBV5-4; CDR3: CASSLSGVQETQYF
length: 19; J: TRBJ2-6; V: TRBV5-6; CDR3: CASSLLGTGGPSGANVLTF
length: 14; J: TRBJ1-1; V: TRBV2; CDR3: CASSVTGADTEAFF
length: 15; J: TRBJ2-2; V: TRBV21-1; CDR3: CASRTEQGNTGELFF
length: 14; J: TRBJ1-1; V: TRBV5-1; CDR3: CASTPGGLNTEAFF
length: 15; J: TRBJ2-1; V: TRBV7-2; CDR3: CASSSLASLNNEQFF
length: 18; J: TRBJ2-1; V: TRBV2; CDR3: CASSQLPPGTVSYNEQFF
length: 17; J: TRBJ1-4; V: TRBV19; CDR3: CASSILARGRINEKLFF
length: 14; J: TRBJ2-3; V: TRBV5-4; CDR3: CASSLAGGADTQYF
length: 12; J: TRBJ2-7; V: TRBV28; CDR3: CASRAGSYEQYF
length: 15; J: TRBJ2-3; V: TRBV29-1; CDR3: CSVVKGTSSTDTQYF
length: 14; J: TRBJ1-3; V: TRBV5-4; CDR3: CASSLTGSGNTIYF
length: 14; J: TRBJ1-6; V: TRBV15; CDR3: CATSSAKTRDPLHF
length: 14; J: TRBJ1-1; V: TRBV5-1; CDR3: CASSFAGMNTEAFF
length: 13; J: TRBJ2-7; V: TRBV7-2; CDR3: CASSLRQLGEQYF
length: 19; J: TRBJ1-3; V: TRBV4-1; CDR3: CASSSRVPGQGTSGNTIYF
length: 13; J: TRBJ2-3; V: TRBV10-3; CDR3: CAIRGQGADTQYF
length: 14; J: TRBJ2-7; V: TRBV3-1/TRBV3-2; CDR3: CASSQRSGSYEQYF
length: 15; J: TRBJ2-6; V: TRBV5-6; CDR3: CASSFRDSGANVLTF
length: 14; J: TRBJ2-7; V: TRBV5-8; CDR3: CASSLGLGVYEQYF
length: 15; J: TRBJ1-2; V: TRBV7-2; CDR3: CASSPPVAGNYGYTF
length: 16; J: TRBJ2-1; V: TRBV11-2; CDR3: CASSLRPGTDYNEQFF
length: 16; J: TRBJ2-3; V: TRBV5-1; CDR3: CASSSQAGVGTDTQYF
length: 13; J: TRBJ1-1; V: TRBV2; CDR3: CASNGGLNTEAFF
length: 18; J: TRBJ2-6; V: TRBV19; CDR3: CASSMRLFTRPGANVLTF
length: 14; J: TRBJ2-6; V: TRBV5-6; CDR3: CASSGDTGANVLTF
length: 16; J: TRBJ2-5; V: TRBV28; CDR3: CAWSRDRGSGGETQYF
length: 13; J: TRBJ1-2; V: TRBV2; CDR3: CASSEAGGWGYTF
length: 15; J: TRBJ1-1; V: TRBV6-6; CDR3: CASSPVGITGTEAFF
length: 16; J: TRBJ2-6; V: TRBV19; CDR3: CASSTGELSGANVLTF
length: 13; J: TRBJ1-1; V: TRBV28; CDR3: CASSLRQSTEAFF